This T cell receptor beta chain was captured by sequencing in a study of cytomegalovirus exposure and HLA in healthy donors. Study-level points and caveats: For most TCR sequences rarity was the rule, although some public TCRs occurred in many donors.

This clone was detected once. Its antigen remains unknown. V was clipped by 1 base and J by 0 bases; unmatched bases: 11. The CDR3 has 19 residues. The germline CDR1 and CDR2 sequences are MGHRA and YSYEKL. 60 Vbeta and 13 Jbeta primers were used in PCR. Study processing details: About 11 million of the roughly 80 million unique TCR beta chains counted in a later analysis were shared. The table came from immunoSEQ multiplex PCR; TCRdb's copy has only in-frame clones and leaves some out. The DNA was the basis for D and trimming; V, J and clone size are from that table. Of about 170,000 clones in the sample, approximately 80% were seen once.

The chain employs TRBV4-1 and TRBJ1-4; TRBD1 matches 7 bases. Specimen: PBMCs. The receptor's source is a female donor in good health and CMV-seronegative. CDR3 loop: CASSQGRGQVPATNEKLFF. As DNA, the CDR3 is TGCGCCAGCAGCCAAGGAAGAGGACAGGTTCCCGCAACTAATGAAAAACTGTTTTTT.